This T cell receptor (beta chain) was recorded in a study of cytomegalovirus exposure and HLA in healthy donors. About this clone: As yet, its antigen is unknown.

The PCR was carried out with 60 Vbeta primers and 13 Jbeta primers. The data were produced by immunoSEQ multiplex PCR, yet TCRdb's version contains in-frame clones alone and is incomplete. The repertoire holds 150,000 to 200,000 clones, with 82% as singletons. Germline V gene data show CDR1 as SNHLY and CDR2 as FYNNEI. V dropped 4 bases and J dropped 7 bases, with 16 bases sitting between them. This CDR3 has 14 amino acids. Study-wide results and caveats: Per a prior analysis, the majority of TCR beta V segments were productive roughly 87% or roughly 30% of the time.

The sequenced sample was PBMCs. This TCR was sampled from a boy aged 2 to 9 in good health and CMV-seronegative. This sequence joins TRBV2 and TRBJ1-2, with TRBD1 as a possible D gene (5 bases). The DNA of the CDR3 is TGTGCCAGCAGTGGGGGGACTCCCGCCGGTGGCTACACCTTC. Its protein product is CASSGGTPAGGYTF. The full variable domain, in which reference TRBV2 and TRBJ1-2 provide the parts outside the CDR3, is EPEVTQTPSHQVTQMGQEVILRCVPISNHLYFYWYRQILGQKVEFLVSFYNNEISEKSEIFDDQFSVERPDGSNFTLKIRSTKLEDSAMYFCASSGGTPAGGYTFGSGTRLTVV.